This entry lists 13 T cell receptor beta chains sequenced from one sample in a study of shared clonotypes between healthy human individuals. Method: immunoSEQ multiplex PCR; TCRdb's copy keeps in-frame clones and lacks some. Seen here are about 2.4 million clones, 93% observed once, and the top ten hold more than 0.35%. The sample was naive CD4+ T cells from PBMCs. Described subset: CD45RA+ positively selected. These TCRs come from a man between 18 and 35 years old in good health. Some clones in this sample may be carry-over from other donors' samples.

In DNA form, the CDR3 reads TGTGCCAGCAGTTTGTTAGACAAAGCTTATCAGCCCCAGCATTTT. Its translation is CASSLLDKAYQPQHF. The rearrangement links TRBV28 to TRBJ1-5, with D unresolved. The CDR3 length is 15 residues. V lost 3 bases, J lost 5 bases, and 14 bases lay in between. Germline CDR1 MDHEN, CDR2 SYDVKM.

As for this clone: The sample holds other DNA sequences that translate to the same CDR3. The chain recombines TRBV20-1 with TRBJ1-4; D not resolved. V lost 3 bases and J 8 bases, leaving 7 bases between the germline ends. This CDR3 has 11 residues. Germline V CDR1 and CDR2: DFQATT, SNEGSKA (reference sequence). CDR3 loop: CSASLGEKLFF. The CDR3 bases are TGCAGTGCTAGTCTAGGAGAAAAACTGTTTTTT.

This rearrangement joins TRBV16 to TRBJ1-2; TRBD1 aligns across 11 bases. Germline trimming cut 3 bases from V and 6 bases from J; bases unmatched to any gene: 3. This CDR3 contains 14 residues. Germline CDR1 and CDR2: KGHSY and FQNENV. The CDR3 here is CASSHGQGANGYTF. The DNA of the CDR3 is TGTGCCAGCAGCCACGGACAGGGGGCGAATGGCTACACCTTC.

The chain joins TRBV19 to TRBJ2-1, with D perhaps TRBD1 (6 bases). Germline V gene data show CDR1 as LNHDA and CDR2 as SQIVND (reference sequence). CDR3 size: 13 residues. V was pared by 4 bases and J by 7 bases, with 11 bases between. The CDR3 is CASSRGRWNEQFF. As DNA, the CDR3 is TGTGCCAGTAGTAGGGGGCGTTGGAATGAGCAGTTCTTC.

In its sample, this clone was seen once. This chain joins TRBV21-1 and TRBJ2-1; TRBD2, the table's D call, was not compared with the DNA. TRBV21-1 is assigned pseudogene status. The CDR3 length is 21 residues. The CDR3: CASTNSTGPIDGSGNLNEQFF. CDR3 coding DNA: TGTGCCAGCACCAACTCAACCGGGCCCATTGATGGTAGCGGAAACCTAAATGAGCAGTTCTTC.

Only one count was recorded for this clone. For the CDR3, the DNA is TGTGCCAGCATGAGGGGACAGGGGGCCGACGAGCAGTACTTC. It encodes CASMRGQGADEQYF. V usage is TRBV6-1 and J usage is TRBJ2-7, with TRBD1 matching 12 bases. Germline lookup yields CDR1 MNHNS and CDR2 SASEGT. The CDR3 is 14 amino acids. The junction had 6 bases not matched to a gene; V was cut back by 7 bases and J by 5 bases.

With respect to this clone: Distinct nucleotide sequences in the sample also encode this CDR3. The chain carries TRBV28 and TRBJ1-2; D is uncertain. Trimming removed 5 bases from V and 0 bases from J, with 7 bases in between. This CDR3 is built from 13 residues. CDR1 is MDHEN, CDR2 SYDVKM, per germline. The CDR3 DNA follows: TGTGCCAGCAGTCCGGGCCCTAACTATGGCTACACCTTC. It is translated as CASSPGPNYGYTF.

CDR3 nucleotides: TGTGCCAGCAGCTTTCCCAGGGGGCTATATCCTGAAGCTTTCTTT. Translating gives CASSFPRGLYPEAFF. The chain carries TRBV7-2 and TRBJ1-1; 8 nucleotides line up with TRBD1. The V gene's germline CDR1 is SGHTA and CDR2 FQGNSA. The CDR3 is 15 amino acids. The junction had 9 bases not matched to a gene; V was cut back by 3 bases and J by 6 bases. The full variable domain, in which reference TRBV7-2 and TRBJ1-1 provide the parts outside the CDR3, is GAGVSQSPSNKVTEKGKDVELRCDPISGHTALYWYRQSLGQGLEFLIYFQGNSAPDKSGLPSDRFSAERTGGSVSTLTIQRTQQEDSAVYLCASSFPRGLYPEAFFGQGTRLTVV.

A remark on this clone: Additional DNA sequences in this sample encode the identical CDR3. This chain connects TRBV28 to TRBJ1-5; possibly TRBD1 for D (6 bases). V shed 3 bases and J shed 3 bases, with 12 bases lying between them. In germline, CDR1 is MDHEN, CDR2 SYDVKM. This CDR3 is 15 amino acids long. In DNA form, the CDR3 reads TGTGCCAGCAGTTTGGGCAGGGGATACAATCAGCCCCAGCATTTT. It specifies CASSLGRGYNQPQHF.

The chain uses TRBV28 and TRBJ2-7, with D perhaps given as TRBD1 or TRBD2 (5 bases each). The V end lost 6 bases, the J end lost 2 bases, and 17 bases lay between the germline ends. CDR1 is MDHEN, CDR2 SYDVKM, per germline. The CDR3 is 15 residues long. Written as DNA, the CDR3 is TGTGCCAGCAGCCCAAACCCGAGAGGGGCCTACGAGCAGTACTTC. Protein sequence: CASSPNPRGAYEQYF.

The chain joins TRBV2 to TRBJ1-2; 8 bases align to TRBD1. The CDR3 is 13 residues long. The germline V gene encodes CDR1 SNHLY and CDR2 FYNNEI. V shed 4 bases and J 4 bases; nucleotides not matched to a gene: 2. The CDR3 loop reads CASSAGGGYGYTF. Written as DNA, the CDR3 is TGTGCCAGCAGTGCAGGGGGCGGCTATGGCTACACCTTC. Full variable domain (rest looked up from reference TRBV2 and TRBJ1-2): EPEVTQTPSHQVTQMGQEVILRCVPISNHLYFYWYRQILGQKVEFLVSFYNNEISEKSEIFDDQFSVERPDGSNFTLKIRSTKLEDSAMYFCASSAGGGYGYTFGSGTRLTVV.

The V call is TRBV9, the J call TRBJ2-2; D perhaps matches TRBD2 (6 bases). Germline CDR1 is SGDLS and CDR2 is YYNGEE. V was clipped by 0 bases and J by 4 bases, with 10 bases between them. This CDR3 spans 15 amino acids. In DNA form, the CDR3 reads TGTGCCAGCAGCGTAGAGGCTAGCGTCACCGGGGAGCTGTTTTTT. It yields the protein CASSVEASVTGELFF.

The chain links TRBV2 to TRBJ1-2; 10 bases are shared with TRBD1. The germline V gene has CDR1 SNHLY and CDR2 FYNNEI. V lost 8 bases to trimming and J lost 2 bases; unmatched junction nucleotides: 2. The CDR3 is 13 residues long. The CDR3 loop is CASGGQGNYGYTF. The CDR3 DNA follows: TGTGCCAGCGGGGGACAGGGGAACTATGGCTACACCTTC.